The rows below give T cell receptor beta chains drawn from one sample of a study of cytomegalovirus exposure and HLA in healthy donors. Only in-frame clones appear in the TCRdb table, and some are missing; sequencing was by immunoSEQ multiplex PCR. The sample lists over 90,000 clones, around 60% occurring once. Sequenced sample: PBMCs. Receptor source: a human donor in good health. The CDR3 runs from the conserved cysteine through the conserved F or W. Size values are once, few and many counts, or a class for expanded clones, and some rows have none.

V,size,J,CDR3
TRBV5-5,.,TRBJ2-2,CASSPLALGLDTGELFF
TRBV4-1,.,TRBJ2-3,CASSQDGAGGPADTQYF
TRBV4-2,.,TRBJ1-2,CASSHRGLGYTF
TRBV4-2,.,TRBJ2-3,CASSWGRLAATGTQYF
TRBV6-5,.,TRBJ2-5,CASSFLTAQETQYF
TRBV2,once,TRBJ1-2,CASSALAGQGYGYTF
TRBV9,.,TRBJ2-7,CASSPSTAGGSYEQYF
TRBV6-6,.,TRBJ1-1,CASSSGGTSNTEAFF
TRBV7-9,.,TRBJ1-1,CASSQPVNTEAFF
TRBV28,.,TRBJ2-7,CAAGVRYEQYF
TRBV2,.,TRBJ2-7,CASRDWSEQYF
TRBV5-1,.,TRBJ1-4,CASSQTGGVGNEKLFF
TRBV27,few,TRBJ1-1,CASSLYGTANTEAFF
TRBV5-1,.,TRBJ2-5,CASSLGVGQGTGETQYF
TRBV5-6,.,TRBJ1-3,CASSEGVGYSGNTIYF
TRBV7-2,few,TRBJ1-5,CASSLGDRGNQPQHF
TRBV27,.,TRBJ1-2,CASSSLLFSGYTF
TRBV6-4,few,TRBJ2-3,CASSDEAGTDTQYF
TRBV5-1,.,TRBJ1-2,CASSLRDSYGYTF
TRBV19,.,TRBJ2-5,CATQGGETQYF
TRBV4-1,few,TRBJ2-1,CASSQEGAGHRLGEQFF
TRBV18,few,TRBJ2-5,CASSLGLAGGRETQYF
TRBV6-6,.,TRBJ1-1,CASSSGNTEAFF
TRBV6-5,.,TRBJ2-7,CASKGDRDIYEQYF
TRBV4-1,.,TRBJ2-7,CASSQYPSGASYEQYF
TRBV19,.,TRBJ2-4,CASSLSGTGKNIQYF
TRBV10-3,.,TRBJ1-1,CAISERVQGLNTEAFF
TRBV7-9,.,TRBJ1-2,CASSPDTF
TRBV30,few,TRBJ1-1,CALRGWADMNTEAFF
TRBV9,.,TRBJ2-1,CASSEGTEYNEQFF
TRBV7-9,.,TRBJ2-5,CASSPGLAGGPIQTQYF
TRBV7-9,.,TRBJ2-7,CASSLGIRDREWQYF
TRBV5-1,.,TRBJ2-2,CASSWTDANTGELFF